A single sample gave rise to the 14 T cell receptor beta chains below, sequenced in a study of blood T cell repertoires in COVID-19. Some clones are missing from TCRdb's copy, which holds only in-frame ones; the method was immunoSEQ multiplex PCR. The sample has 75,000 to 90,000 clones, around 80% seen once. The sample comprised peripheral blood. All receptors derive from a woman aged 40 to 50 with active or convalescent COVID-19.

This clone has just a few counts. The rearrangement links TRBV18 to TRBJ1-5; possibly TRBD1 for D (6 bases). CDR1 KGHSH and CDR2 LQKENI come from the germline V gene. V was cut by 2 bases and J by 2 bases, with 13 bases left in between. CDR3 length: 16 amino acids. CDR3 loop: CASSPGAQGRNQPQHF. The CDR3 nucleotides read TGTGCCAGCTCACCAGGGGCTCAGGGGCGCAATCAGCCCCAGCATTTT.

This clone has just a few counts. The chain couples TRBV5-1 to TRBJ1-5; TRBD1 aligns across 9 bases. Germline CDR1 SGHRS, CDR2 YFSETQ. The CDR3 is 14 residues long. V shed 8 bases and J 5 bases; nucleotides not matched to a gene: 8. The CDR3 here is CARAGQGNHQPQHF. The CDR3 DNA reads TGCGCCAGAGCGGGACAGGGTAATCATCAGCCCCAGCATTTT.

The V gene is TRBV2, the J gene TRBJ2-2, with 8 bases fitting TRBD1. Germline assignment: CDR1 SNHLY and CDR2 FYNNEI. The CDR3 is 16 amino acids. V trimming: 2 bases; J trimming: 2 bases; junction bases outside the gene matches: 4. The CDR3 nucleotides read TGTGCCAGCAGTGAACAAGGGACAGGTAACACCGGGGAGCTGTTTTTT. Protein product: CASSEQGTGNTGELFF.

The chain is built from TRBV20-1 and TRBJ1-1, with D perhaps TRBD1 (5 bases). This CDR3 has 11 amino acids. Germline loops: CDR1 DFQATT, CDR2 SNEGSKA (reference sequence). Trimming pared 5 bases from V and 7 bases from J, leaving 11 bases between. The CDR3: CSAGSGDEAFF. The CDR3 nucleotides read TGCAGTGCTGGGTCGGGGGATGAAGCTTTCTTT.

This chain connects TRBV7-9 to TRBJ2-7; 13 nucleotides match TRBD2. This CDR3 contains 15 residues. CDR1 and CDR2 from the germline V gene are SEHNR and FQNEAQ (reference sequence). Trimming at V came to 4 bases and at J to 4 bases, leaving 4 bases not matched to a gene. CDR3 sequence reads: CASSSTSGRLYEQYF. CDR3 nucleotides: TGTGCCAGCAGCTCGACTAGCGGGAGGTTATACGAGCAGTACTTC.

V usage is TRBV9 and J usage is TRBJ1-1, with 8 positions matching TRBD1. V was pared by 4 bases and J by 4 bases, with 3 bases of the junction left unmatched. The CDR3 consists of 13 residues. The germline V gene encodes CDR1 SGDLS and CDR2 YYNGEE. The CDR3 loop reads CASSKQGGTEAFF. In DNA form, the CDR3 reads TGTGCCAGCAGCAAACAGGGGGGCACTGAAGCTTTCTTT.

A word on this clone: A much more abundant neighbour one base away suggests this may be a read error. The chain links TRBV9 to TRBJ2-1; weak D call: TRBD2 (6 bases). The V and J ends lost 0 bases and 9 bases respectively, with 10 bases between them. Germline V gives CDR1 SGDLS, CDR2 YYNGEE. The CDR3 contains 13 residues. CDR3 region: CASSVGFGGEQFF. The CDR3 nucleotides are TGTGCCAGCAGCGTAGGATTCGGGGGTGAGCAGTTCTTC.

The gene calls are TRBV28 and TRBJ2-7, with 7 bases identical to TRBD1. The CDR3 loop spans 12 amino acids. V lost 6 bases to trimming and J lost 4 bases; unmatched junction nucleotides: 3. Germline V gene sequence: CDR1 MDHEN, CDR2 SYDVKM. DNA of the CDR3: TGTGCCAGCAGCATACAGGGGTACGAGCAGTACTTC. It codes for CASSIQGYEQYF.

The chain combines TRBV9 with TRBJ1-3; D is undetermined. Germline CDR1 and CDR2: SGDLS and YYNGEE. CDR3 size: 15 residues. With 0 bases removed from V and 4 bases from J, the gap between germline ends came to 11 bases. The DNA for the CDR3 is TGTGCCAGCAGCGTAGCCCTTACGGGAGGAAACACCATATATTTT. Its translation: CASSVALTGGNTIYF.

The CDR3 nucleotides are TGTGCCAGCAGTGAAGCTGGAGTCTACGAGCAGTACTTC. Translated: CASSEAGVYEQYF. The chain recombines TRBV6-1 with TRBJ2-7, with D hard to call. The germline V gene encodes CDR1 MNHNS and CDR2 SASEGT. The CDR3 consists of 13 residues. Between the trimmed V and J ends, which lost 0 bases and 3 bases, there was a span of 6 bases.

The V gene is TRBV7-2, the J gene TRBJ1-2, with D maybe TRBD1 (5 bases). Per germline, CDR1 SGHTA and CDR2 FQGNSA. The CDR3 length is 16 residues. V lost 5 bases and J lost 2, with 18 bases in between. The CDR3 nucleotides are TGTGCCAGCAGCGCGGGGGGACCCCTGGAGAACTATGGCTACACCTTC. This translates into CASSAGGPLENYGYTF.

V gene TRBV19 combines with J gene TRBJ1-5; D not certain. Trimming removed 3 bases at V and 2 bases at J, with 5 bases between. Germline assignment: CDR1 LNHDA and CDR2 SQIVND (reference sequence). The CDR3 covers 13 residues. The CDR3 coding sequence is TGTGCCAGTAGTATGATAGGCAATCAGCCCCAGCATTTT. This translates into CASSMIGNQPQHF.

The gene calls are TRBV7-2 and TRBJ2-1, with 7 nucleotides matching TRBD2. V lost 7 bases to trimming and J lost 2 bases; unmatched junction nucleotides: 8. The V gene's germline CDR1 is SGHTA and CDR2 FQGNSA. CDR3 length equals 15 residues. For the CDR3, the DNA is TGTGCCAGCAAGCCCAGCGGGGAAGCCTACAATGAGCAGTTCTTC. Its protein is CASKPSGEAYNEQFF. The whole variable domain, filled in from reference TRBV7-2 and TRBJ2-1, reads GAGVSQSPSNKVTEKGKDVELRCDPISGHTALYWYRQSLGQGLEFLIYFQGNSAPDKSGLPSDRFSAERTGGSVSTLTIQRTQQEDSAVYLCASKPSGEAYNEQFFGPGTRLTVL.

V is TRBV5-4 and J is TRBJ2-7, with 12 nucleotides matching TRBD1. CDR3 length equals 13 residues. Germline lookup yields CDR1 SGHNT and CDR2 YYREEE (reference sequence). The CDR3 spells CASSFQGDRGLEV. The CDR3 DNA is TGTGCCAGCAGCTTTCAAGGGGACAGGGGGCTGGAGGTC.